This T cell receptor (beta chain) was sequenced for a study of cytomegalovirus exposure and HLA in healthy donors. The study ran its PCR with 60 Vbeta and 13 Jbeta primers. Clones were sequenced by immunoSEQ multiplex PCR, and TCRdb holds only the in-frame ones, with some missing. The sample records 130,000 or so clones, around 72% being singletons. V shed 1 base and J shed 0 bases, with 10 bases lying between them. The germline V gene has CDR1 SGHNT and CDR2 YYREEE (reference sequence). The CDR3 consists of 16 residues. This receptor was identified in a woman between 45 and 65 years old in good health and CMV-seropositive. The chain is built from TRBV5-4 and TRBJ2-2; D may be TRBD2 (5 bases). The sample comprised PBMCs. CDR3 sequence: CASSLSPRANTGELFF. CDR3 nucleotides: TGTGCCAGCAGCTTGTCCCCGCGGGCGAACACCGGGGAGCTGTTTTTT. Full variable domain (remainder filled in from reference TRBV5-4 and TRBJ2-2): ETGVTQSPTHLIKTRGQQVTLRCSSQSGHNTVSWYQQALGQGPQFIFQYYREEENGRGNFPPRFSGLQFPNYSSELNVNALELDDSALYLCASSLSPRANTGELFFGEGSRLTVL.